Listed here are 29 T cell receptor beta chains from one sample, sequenced in a study of OX40 agonist ivuxolimab in advanced cancers. Libraries were made using the immunoSEQ multiplex PCR assay. TCRdb obtained this table from immuneACCESS and retained in-frame rearrangements with V and J assigned. These tables miss some clones; where compared with another copy, unresolved V genes account for less than half of the shortfall, and the remainder is unexplained. Across this sample there are approximately 100,000 clones, with 70% to 85% seen only once. In total, the top ten clones hold 3.5% to 4% of the sample. The specimen comprised CD4+ or CD8+ T cells sorted from blood, sampled in a trial of the OX40 agonist ivuxolimab. Receptors were obtained from an adult with an advanced solid tumor such as melanoma, head and neck, liver or kidney cancer.

This clone showed up just a few times. The chain links TRBV27 to TRBJ2-5, with 11 bases matching TRBD2. With the DNA end fitting TRBJ2-7 better, the J assignment may be wrong. The length of the CDR3 is 13 residues. In germline, CDR1 is MNHEY, CDR2 SMNVEV (reference sequence). In nucleotides, the CDR3 is TGTGCCAGCAGTCAAACTAGCGGGAGCGAGCAGTACTTC. This codes for CASSQTSGSEQYF.

This chain links TRBV19 with TRBJ2-2; 7 bases fit TRBD2. The V gene's germline CDR1 is LNHDA and CDR2 SQIVND (reference sequence). The length of the CDR3 is 16 residues. The J segment lost 0 bases and the V segment lost 5 bases, leaving 6 bases of the junction unmatched. CDR3 in amino acids: CASSSPLAANTGELFF. CDR3 in DNA: TGTGCCAGTAGTTCTCCCCTAGCGGCGAACACCGGGGAGCTGTTTTTT.

The chain couples TRBV2 to TRBJ2-6, with D perhaps TRBD1 (5 bases). The CDR3 covers 16 residues. Trimming removed 8 bases from V and 2 bases from J, with 16 bases in between. Germline V CDR1 and CDR2: SNHLY, FYNNEI. The CDR3 sequence: CASDRLGPTGANVLTF. The DNA for the CDR3 is TGTGCCAGCGACAGACTTGGGCCTACTGGGGCCAACGTCCTGACTTTC.

This chain uses TRBV15 with TRBJ2-6; 7 nucleotides line up with TRBD1. From germline, CDR1 is LNHNV and CDR2 YYDKDF (reference sequence). This CDR3 contains 15 residues. The J segment lost 2 bases and the V segment lost 7 bases, leaving 5 bases of the junction unmatched. The CDR3 protein is CATMIDRAGANVLTF. The CDR3 DNA sequence: TGTGCCACCATGATCGACAGGGCTGGGGCCAACGTCCTGACTTTC.

The rearrangement uses TRBV6-5 and TRBJ2-1; unclear D gene. Trimming shortened V by 3 bases and J by 5 bases, and 8 bases separated the two germline ends. The length of the CDR3 is 13 residues. Germline lookup yields CDR1 MNHEY and CDR2 SVGAGI. The CDR3 sequence: CASSYGWNNEQFF. The CDR3 DNA is TGTGCCAGCAGTTATGGGTGGAACAATGAGCAGTTCTTC.

The gene calls are TRBV11-2 and TRBJ1-3; D is possibly TRBD1 (5 bases). Germline V lookup: CDR1 SGHAT, CDR2 FQNNGV. This CDR3 is 14 amino acids long. V lost 1 base and J 9 bases, leaving 13 bases between the germline ends. CDR3 sequence (DNA): TGTGCCAGCAGCTTAGGACAGCCACGAAGCACCATATATTTT. Translated, it gives CASSLGQPRSTIYF.

The chain joins TRBV6-1 to TRBJ2-5; 10 nucleotides agree with TRBD2. The V gene end was trimmed by 10 bases and the J gene end by 1 base; junction bases not matched to a gene: 6. The CDR3 runs 14 residues. Germline V gene lookup returns CDR1 MNHNS and CDR2 SASEGT. DNA for the CDR3: TGTGCCACCCTAGCGGGAGTTCTCCAAGAGACCCAGTACTTC. It yields the protein CATLAGVLQETQYF.

The chain carries TRBV10-3 and TRBJ1-2; D is perhaps TRBD1 (6 bases). V was trimmed by 6 bases and J by 3 bases, leaving 17 bases between them. CDR3 length equals 15 residues. Germline V lookup: CDR1 ENHRY, CDR2 SYGVKD. CDR3 protein: CAIRNGGLGYYGYTF. For the CDR3, the DNA is TGTGCCATCAGGAACGGGGGGCTCGGGTACTATGGCTACACCTTC.

This clone has only a few counts. The chain links TRBV30 to TRBJ1-2; maybe TRBD1 (5 bases). Germline CDR1 reads GTSNPN; CDR2 reads SVGIG (reference sequence). V shed 0 bases and J shed 4 bases, with 9 bases lying between them. This CDR3 is built from 13 residues. The CDR3 region has the DNA TGTGCCTGGAGTGTTGAGGGGCTCTATGGCTACACCTTC. Its protein is CAWSVEGLYGYTF.

V and J are TRBV15 and TRBJ1-1; TRBD1 agrees at 7 bases. Trimming cost V 3 bases and J 1 base; bases outside gene matches: 2. The CDR3 has 14 residues. Germline V gene sequence: CDR1 LNHNV, CDR2 YYDKDF (reference sequence). The CDR3 bases are TGTGCCACCAGCAGGGGGACAGCGAACACTGAAGCTTTCTTT. This translates into CATSRGTANTEAFF.

DNA of the CDR3: TGTGCCAGCAGTCCCCTAGTGGAGACCCAGTACTTC. It is translated as CASSPLVETQYF. The chain links TRBV28 to TRBJ2-5; D gene uncertain. V lost 5 bases to trimming and J lost 5 bases, with 9 bases between them. This CDR3 has 12 residues. The germline gives CDR1 MDHEN, CDR2 SYDVKM.

The chain employs TRBV28 and TRBJ1-1; unclear D gene. Germline V gene sequence: CDR1 MDHEN, CDR2 SYDVKM. Between the trimmed V and J ends, which lost 8 bases and 0 bases, there was a span of 13 bases. The CDR3 extends over 14 amino acids. The CDR3 DNA reads as TGTGCCAGCGGACCGAACTTCATGAACACTGAAGCTTTCTTT. It codes for CASGPNFMNTEAFF.

V is TRBV5-4 and J is TRBJ2-1; TRBD2 agrees at 12 bases. CDR1 is SGHNT and CDR2 is YYREEE in the germline V gene (reference sequence). This CDR3 region has 16 residues. V lost 1 base to trimming and J lost 7 bases; unmatched junction nucleotides: 6. The CDR3 spells CASSLLPSGRVNEQFF. The DNA for the CDR3 is TGTGCCAGCAGCTTGTTACCTAGCGGGAGGGTAAATGAGCAGTTCTTC.

The chain recombines TRBV5-1 with TRBJ2-7; tentative D call: TRBD2 (6 bases). CDR1 is SGHRS and CDR2 is YFSETQ in the germline V gene. The CDR3 runs 16 residues. V lost 3 bases and J lost 0, with 16 bases in between. CDR3 amino acids: CASSSTGAGLSYEQYF. The CDR3 region has the DNA TGCGCCAGCAGCTCCACCGGAGCGGGCCTCTCCTACGAGCAGTACTTC. The complete variable domain, with remaining parts taken from reference TRBV5-1 and TRBJ2-7, reads KAGVTQTPRYLIKTRGQQVTLSCSPISGHRSVSWYQQTPGQGLQFLFEYFSETQRNKGNFPGRFSGRQFSNSRSEMNVSTLELGDSALYLCASSSTGAGLSYEQYFGPGTRLTVT.

The chain links TRBV7-9 to TRBJ2-1; 13 bases agree with TRBD2. Trimming took 3 bases from V and 5 from J; bases not matched to a gene: 7. CDR3 length: 17 residues. Germline CDR1 SEHNR, CDR2 FQNEAQ (reference sequence). This CDR3 reads CASSFSPGTSGNNEQFF. In DNA, the CDR3 is TGTGCCAGCAGCTTTAGCCCCGGGACTAGCGGGAACAATGAGCAGTTCTTC.

The V gene is TRBV28, the J gene TRBJ1-6; 10 bases agree with TRBD1. Germline V lookup: CDR1 MDHEN, CDR2 SYDVKM. V trimming: 8 bases; J trimming: 5 bases; junction bases outside the gene matches: 6. CDR3 size: 15 residues. CDR3 in DNA: TGTGCCAGCTTGGGACAGGGGTGGGATAATTCACCCCTCCACTTT. It yields the protein CASLGQGWDNSPLHF.

The chain employs TRBV2 and TRBJ2-3; unclear D gene. With 3 bases removed from V and 5 bases from J, the gap between germline ends came to 9 bases. Per the germline V gene, CDR1 is SNHLY and CDR2 is FYNNEI. This CDR3 region has 13 residues. CDR3 coding DNA: TGTGCCAGCAGTGATTCCATTGGAGATACGCAGTATTTT. As protein: CASSDSIGDTQYF.

The rearrangement links TRBV11-3 to TRBJ2-2; 9 bases agree with TRBD2. Germline V gene sequence: CDR1 SGHNT, CDR2 YENEEA. The CDR3 has 18 amino acids. The V and J ends lost 1 base and 2 bases, in that order; junction bases with no gene match: 8. CDR3 sequence: CASSLGFSLAGNTGELFF. CDR3 nucleotides: TGTGCCAGCAGCTTAGGCTTCAGCCTAGCGGGAAACACCGGGGAGCTGTTTTTT.

This chain uses TRBV6-5 with TRBJ1-1; 7 nucleotides agree with TRBD1. Germline loops: CDR1 MNHEY, CDR2 SVGAGI. CDR3 size: 16 residues. V lost 0 bases and J lost 1; bases outside the gene matches: 5. The CDR3 DNA reads TGTGCCAGCAGTTACTCACAGGGGAGCACGAACACTGAAGCTTTCTTT. Protein: CASSYSQGSTNTEAFF.

V is TRBV5-5 and J is TRBJ1-5; no clear D gene. The CDR3 has 15 amino acids. V was cut by 4 bases and J by 1 base, with 12 bases left in between. The germline CDR1 and CDR2 sequences are SGHKS and YYEKEE (reference sequence). The CDR3: CASSRTGGSNQPQHF. Written as DNA, the CDR3 is TGTGCCAGCAGCCGGACGGGAGGGAGCAATCAGCCCCAGCATTTT.

J is TRBJ2-4 and V is TRBV6-1; 9 bases map to TRBD2. The CDR3 loop spans 20 amino acids. With V trimmed by 4 bases and J by 3 bases, 19 bases remained unmatched. Germline CDR1 reads MNHNS; CDR2 reads SASEGT. CDR3 DNA: TGTGCCAGCAGTGGTGCCCTGATAGCGGGGGCCGCTTTCGGCAAAAACATTCAGTACTTC. It encodes CASSGALIAGAAFGKNIQYF.

The gene calls are TRBV9 and TRBJ2-3, with no clear D. Between the trimmed V and J ends, which lost 4 bases and 5 bases, there was a span of 11 bases. Germline V gives CDR1 SGDLS, CDR2 YYNGEE. This CDR3 is built from 13 residues. CDR3 DNA: TGTGCCAGCAGCACCAACCGACTAGATACGCAGTATTTT. The encoded protein is CASSTNRLDTQYF.

V is TRBV7-8 and J is TRBJ2-3, with D possibly being TRBD1 (6 bases). The germline V gene encodes CDR1 SGHVS and CDR2 FQNEAQ. This CDR3 contains 14 residues. Trimming removed 7 bases from V and 3 bases from J, with 14 bases in between. CDR3 amino acids: CASTIDRFTDTQYF. CDR3 nucleotides: TGTGCCAGCACTATCGACAGGTTTACAGATACGCAGTATTTT.

In this sample, this clone turned up once. This chain connects TRBV28 to TRBJ1-2; D is ambiguous. The V gene lost 3 bases and the J gene lost 3 bases, with 8 bases spanning the gap. Germline V gives CDR1 MDHEN, CDR2 SYDVKM. The CDR3 sequence is 13 residues long. The CDR3 loop reads CASSFLVDYGYTF. CDR3 DNA: TGTGCCAGCAGTTTTCTAGTTGACTATGGCTACACCTTC.

On this clone itself: This same CDR3 is encoded by further DNA sequences in the sample. The chain carries TRBV28 and TRBJ2-5; possible D gene TRBD1, 6 bases. CDR3 length: 14 amino acids. CDR1 is MDHEN and CDR2 is SYDVKM in the germline V gene. Between the trimmed V and J ends, which lost 4 bases and 4 bases, there was a span of 13 bases. The CDR3 protein is CASSSRQVLETQYF. CDR3 sequence (DNA): TGTGCCAGCAGTTCACGACAGGTATTAGAGACCCAGTACTTC.

A single count supports this clone. The chain carries TRBV7-2 and TRBJ1-2; possibly TRBD1 for D (5 bases). Germline-derived CDR1 and CDR2 are SGHTA and FQGNSA. The CDR3 length is 14 residues. V was clipped by 5 bases and J by 6 bases, with 16 bases between them. In nucleotides, the CDR3 is TGTGCCAGCAGCACATACCGGGGGAGAGATGGCTACACCTTC. Its translation is CASSTYRGRDGYTF.

The chain has TRBV5-1 and TRBJ2-7; 9 positions agree with TRBD1. Germline V gives CDR1 SGHRS, CDR2 YFSETQ. With 1 base clipped from V and 2 bases from J, the junction kept 7 bases outside the gene matches. This CDR3 has 16 amino acids. The CDR3 nucleotides are TGCGCCAGCAGCTTGTTCCCGGGACAGGGTGCCTACGAGCAGTACTTC. Translating it yields CASSLFPGQGAYEQYF.

The CDR3 region has the DNA TGTGCCAGCAGCGACCCGACCTTTTCGGGGAACACTGAAGCTTTCTTT. It is translated as CASSDPTFSGNTEAFF. The V call is TRBV9, the J call TRBJ1-1; D not certain. This CDR3 has 16 residues. Germline values: CDR1 SGDLS, CDR2 YYNGEE. V was pared by 3 bases and J by 1 base, with 16 bases between.

The chain recombines TRBV7-2 with TRBJ1-1; D remains unclear. The CDR3 contains 13 residues. CDR1 is SGHTA and CDR2 is FQGNSA in the germline V gene. V lost 9 bases and J 8 bases, leaving 19 bases between the germline ends. The DNA for the CDR3 is TGTGCCAGTACCAAAAACCCGGGAGAGGAAGCTTTCTTT. It translates to CASTKNPGEEAFF. The entire variable domain, with the rest obtained from reference TRBV7-2 and TRBJ1-1, is as follows: GAGVSQSPSNKVTEKGKDVELRCDPISGHTALYWYRQSLGQGLEFLIYFQGNSAPDKSGLPSDRFSAERTGGSVSTLTIQRTQQEDSAVYLCASTKNPGEEAFFGQGTRLTVV.